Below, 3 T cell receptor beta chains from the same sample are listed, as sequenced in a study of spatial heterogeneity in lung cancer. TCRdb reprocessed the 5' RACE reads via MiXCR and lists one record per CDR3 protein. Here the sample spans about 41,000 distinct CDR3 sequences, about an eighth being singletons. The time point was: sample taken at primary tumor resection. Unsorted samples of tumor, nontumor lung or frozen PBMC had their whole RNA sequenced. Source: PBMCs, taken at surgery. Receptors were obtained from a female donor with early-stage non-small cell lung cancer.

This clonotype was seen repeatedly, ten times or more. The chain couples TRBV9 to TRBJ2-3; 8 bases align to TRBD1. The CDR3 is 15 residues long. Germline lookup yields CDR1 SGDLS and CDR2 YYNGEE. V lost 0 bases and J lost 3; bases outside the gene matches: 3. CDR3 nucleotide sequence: TGTGCCAGCAGCGTAGTGGACAGGGTAACAGATACGCAGTATTTT. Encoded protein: CASSVVDRVTDTQYF.

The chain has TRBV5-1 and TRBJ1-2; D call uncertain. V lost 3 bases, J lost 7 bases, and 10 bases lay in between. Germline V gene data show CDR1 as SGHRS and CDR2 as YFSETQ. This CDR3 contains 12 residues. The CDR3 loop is CASSSLTSGYTF. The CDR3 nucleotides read TGCGCCAGCAGCTCCCTCACGTCTGGCTACACCTTC.

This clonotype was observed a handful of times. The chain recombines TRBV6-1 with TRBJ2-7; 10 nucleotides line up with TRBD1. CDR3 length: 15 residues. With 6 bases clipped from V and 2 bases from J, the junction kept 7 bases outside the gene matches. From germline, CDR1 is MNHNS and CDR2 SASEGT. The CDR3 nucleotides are TGTGCCAGCAGAAGTGAGGACAGGGGGACCTACGAGCAGTACTTC. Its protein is CASRSEDRGTYEQYF.